This TCR beta chain is from a study of T cell repertoires in cytomegalovirus infection. Study-wide context: In public TCR beta signatures, there were indications of both CMV infection and matching HLA type. Study-level findings and limits: The ex vivo response showed dominance by HLA-C-restricted CMV-specific TCR beta clonotypes. Summed public TCR beta family frequency identified CMV carriers bearing the relevant HLA.

This clonotype was recorded at least ten times. Its target is not known. From the reads, TCRdb called clonotypes with MiXCR, one entry per CDR3 protein. The sample lists approximately 250,000 distinct CDR3 sequences, around 6.2% seen once, with around 6.5% in the top ten. Germline V gene lookup returns CDR1 ENHRY and CDR2 SYGVKD. V lost 4 bases and J lost 3, with 7 bases in between. The CDR3 is 12 amino acids. This receptor was identified in a human donor in good health (CMV status not recorded). Some clones in this sample may be carry-over from other donors' samples. Sequencing was performed on PBMCs. V gene TRBV10-3 combines with J gene TRBJ2-7; perhaps TRBD1 as D (6 bases). Here the CDR3 DNA reads TGTGCCATCAGTGGGACAGACTACGAGCAGTACTTC. This codes for CAISGTDYEQYF.